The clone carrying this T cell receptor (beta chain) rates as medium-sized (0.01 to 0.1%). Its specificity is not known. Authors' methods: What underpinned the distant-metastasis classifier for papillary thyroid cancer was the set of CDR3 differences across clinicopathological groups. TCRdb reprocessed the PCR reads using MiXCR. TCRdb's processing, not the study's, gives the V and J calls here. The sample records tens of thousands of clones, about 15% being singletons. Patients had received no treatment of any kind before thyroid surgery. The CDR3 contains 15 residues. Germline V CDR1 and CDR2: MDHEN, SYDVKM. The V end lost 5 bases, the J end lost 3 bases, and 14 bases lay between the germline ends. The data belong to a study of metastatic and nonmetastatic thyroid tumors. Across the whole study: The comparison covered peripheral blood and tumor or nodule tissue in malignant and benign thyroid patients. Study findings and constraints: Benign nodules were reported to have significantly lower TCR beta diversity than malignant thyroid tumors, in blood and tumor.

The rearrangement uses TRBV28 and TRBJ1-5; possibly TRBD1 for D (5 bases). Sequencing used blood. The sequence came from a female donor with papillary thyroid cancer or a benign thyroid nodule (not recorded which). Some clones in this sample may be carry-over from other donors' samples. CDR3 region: CASSLQGADNQPQHF. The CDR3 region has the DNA TGTGCCAGCAGTCTCCAGGGCGCAGACAATCAGCCCCAGCATTTT.